This TCR beta chain stems from a study of shared clonotypes between healthy human individuals. Overall study findings and caveats: Estimated clonotype richness was generally higher in naive than memory subsets.

This clone came up once. As yet, its antigen is unknown. Trimming pared 2 bases from V and 9 bases from J, leaving 20 bases between. Germline CDR1 reads GTSNPN; CDR2 reads SVGIG (reference sequence). The CDR3 runs to 15 residues. Using about 190 ng DNA, about 30,000 T cell genomes, the sorted-subset replicate PCRs were run. Sequencing was performed with immunoSEQ multiplex PCR; in TCRdb, only in-frame clones are kept and a portion is missing. The table shows about 2.4 million clones, with over 85% occurring only once. This clonotype was obtained from a young man in good health. The rearrangement links TRBV30 to TRBJ2-1; tentatively, D is TRBD2 (5 bases). Source material: naive CD4+ T cells sorted from blood. Subset indicated: CD45RA+ positively selected. In nucleotides, the CDR3 is TGTGCCTGGAGTCAGCTGGCGGGCGAGTTCGGTGAGCAGTTCTTC. This translates into CAWSQLAGEFGEQFF.